This T cell receptor (beta chain) emerged from a study of T cells in Graves' hyperthyroidism and ophthalmopathy (dated by TCRdb to between 2019 and 2020). As for the study more broadly: Peripheral blood samples were taken at initial diagnosis, before any treatment was given. The 90 to 100 discovery patients were randomly divided into training and test sets at a 7:3 ratio. Whether ophthalmopathy could be predicted prospectively was tested in an independent validation cohort made up of approximately 19 hyperthyroidism patients plus 17 patients who later progressed to ophthalmopathy. Thyroid tissue and blood T-cell repertoires from more than 5 Graves' hyperthyroidism patients were also compared in the study. Following sampling, methimazole starting at 30 mg daily was given to hyperthyroidism patients, and high-dose intravenous methylprednisolone was given to ophthalmopathy patients. To identify TCR V-J signatures that set the groups apart, the researchers used a discovery cohort of about a hundred patients, made up of 40 to 45 with Graves' ophthalmopathy and some 55 with stable Graves' hyperthyroidism. The paper reports TCR Vbeta CDR3 sequencing of some 140 peripheral blood samples: under 45 ophthalmopathy, around 80 hyperthyroidism and around 17 progressor patients. The paper's findings and limits, for the study overall: Sample size was not statistically predetermined, and blinding of investigators to group allocation was not performed. Most expanded thyroid clonotypes (frequency above 0.001) were also detected in blood, suggesting blood repertoires may reflect thyroid immune responses. During validation, the model predicted progression to ophthalmopathy a median of approximately 6.5 months ahead of onset, with approximately 70% sensitivity and 72.22% specificity. In cross-validation, a model built on a 13 V-J signature told ophthalmopathy apart from stable hyperthyroidism with just under 90% sensitivity and approximately 81% specificity, and in testing the same model reached 80%/75%.

Remarks on this clonotype: Its antigen remains unidentified. No much larger clone is present one base from it, and per-base qualities are unavailable.

TCR beta CDR3 regions were amplified from RNA transcripts. For the first round of RT-PCR on the TCR CDR3, the HTBI primer set was used together with the Qiagen OneStep RT-PCR kit. Libraries were constructed in a second round of multiplex PCR, after which size selection and purification were carried out. Libraries were sequenced paired-end with 100 bp reads on an Illumina HiSeq2000. In the authors' own workflow: SOAPnuke was used to process the raw data, removing reads that contained adapters or uncalled bases, had a mean Phred below 15, or lacked an exact match to the constant primer or identifier. COPE v1.2.5 was used to merge high-quality paired reads, and clonotypes were defined as unique nucleotide sequences. MiTCR v1.1 was used to align clonotypes to the IMGT TRBV, TRBD and TRBJ reference segments. The analysis included only V-J combinations with a frequency above 0.0001, which together covered approximately 99% of the repertoires. A TCS score was defined as the ratio between F50 (clonal expansion) and ExV (chaos), using BLOSUM62-based TCRdist between CDR3 peptides within each V-J. Welch's t-statistics and random forest reduced several hundred V-J features to about 12, which were used in a naive Bayes classifier (R e1071). TCRdb took the public reads, trimmed them with fastp at Q25, ran MiXCR for clone calling and kept in-frame beta chains. Every CDR3 protein is listed once, alongside the most common genes and DNA of its rows. What appears here as the V and J calls and clone size reflects TCRdb's work, not the paper's. In all, the sample holds over 250,000 distinct CDR3 sequences, and around 25% of those were seen once. The ten largest make up around 30% of the sample.

Hyperthyroidism patients were newly diagnosed, with disease duration under 2 months, and aged 18 to 65 years. Patients with uncontrolled infections, other autoimmune diseases, pregnancy or lactation were excluded. Clinical symptoms, serum thyroxine and TRAb, thyroid ultrasound, and orbital computed tomography formed the basis for the diagnoses. Blood from progressor patients was drawn when they were first diagnosed with hyperthyroidism, before any ophthalmopathy symptoms appeared. Ficoll-Paque density gradient centrifugation was used to isolate PBMCs from about 10 ml of fresh peripheral blood. Progressor patients were defined as those initially diagnosed with Graves' hyperthyroidism in whom ophthalmopathy developed during follow-up. Total RNA was extracted using Trizol reagent, and RNA quality was assessed on an Agilent 2100 Bioanalyzer. This clonotype originated in a man aged 35 to 55 with Graves' hyperthyroidism that later progressed to Graves' ophthalmopathy. Input material: blood.

The CDR3 sequence is CASSPLRTSGTYEQYF. The sequenced DNA: TGTGCCAGCAGTCCCCTCCGGACTAGCGGGACCTACGAGCAGTACTTC. The V gene is TRBV27 and the J gene is TRBJ2-7; 12 of the junction bases match TRBD2. Per the germline V gene (reference sequence), MNHEY is the CDR1 and SMNVEV is the CDR2. Including cysteine and phenylalanine, the CDR3 has 16 amino acids. Just the 48-base CDR3 DNA is kept, in frame starting at base 1. The junction shows trimming of 5 bases on V and 2 bases on J, and the gene matches do not reach 7 bases of it.